A selection of T cell receptor beta chains follows, all from one sample in a study of blood T cell repertoires in COVID-19. Clones were read by immunoSEQ multiplex PCR, and TCRdb kept only the in-frame ones, dropping some. The sample holds 100,000 to 150,000 clones; around 89% are singletons and the top ten take less than 8%. The specimen was peripheral blood. Receptors were obtained from a man in his fifties or sixties with acute or convalescent COVID-19. The CDR3 runs from the conserved cysteine through the conserved F or W. A D gene is named only where the DNA matches it firmly. Clone size appears in some rows only: once, few, many, or a class for an expanded clone.

length | D | J | V | size | CDR3 | DNA
17 | TRBD1 | TRBJ1-2 | TRBV5-1 | NA | CASSLVGTGRGAYGYTF | TGCGCCAGCAGCTTGGTCGGGACAGGGAGAGGGGCCTATGGCTACACCTTC
15 | TRBD2 | TRBJ2-3 | TRBV6-5 | NA | CASRAGLAGADTQYF | TGTGCCAGCAGAGCGGGACTAGCGGGAGCAGATACGCAGTATTTT
15 | TRBD2 | TRBJ2-3 | TRBV7-2 | once | CASRATSGETDTQYF | TGTGCCAGCAGAGCTACTAGCGGGGAGACAGATACGCAGTATTTT
17 | TRBD1 | TRBJ2-2 | TRBV6-2/TRBV6-3 | NA | CASSYSPGQSYTGELFF | TGTGCCAGCAGTTACTCGCCGGGACAGAGTTACACCGGGGAGCTGTTTTTT
19 | TRBD2 | TRBJ2-4 | TRBV3-1/TRBV3-2 | NA | CASSPGLAGGLGAKNIQYF | TGTGCCAGCAGCCCGGGACTAGCGGGAGGCCTGGGGGCCAAAAACATTCAGTACTTC
15 | TRBD1 | TRBJ2-7 | TRBV24-1 | few | CATSDHRQGRYEQYF | TGTGCCACCAGTGACCATAGACAGGGAAGGTACGAGCAGTACTTC
15 | TRBD2 | TRBJ2-1 | TRBV5-4 | NA | CASSAGTSGLNEQFF | TGTGCCAGCAGCGCGGGGACTAGCGGGCTAAATGAGCAGTTCTTC
13 | NA | TRBJ2-1 | TRBV10-1 | NA | CASTSNQANEQFF | TGCGCCAGCACCAGTAATCAGGCGAATGAGCAGTTCTTC
14 | NA | TRBJ2-7 | TRBV5-1 | NA | CASTLRAGAYEQYF | TGCGCCAGCACGCTCAGAGCAGGTGCCTACGAGCAGTACTTC
12 | NA | TRBJ1-2 | TRBV5-1 | NA | CASSFPADGYTF | TGCGCCAGCAGCTTCCCCGCGGATGGCTACACCTTC
14 | NA | TRBJ2-1 | TRBV11-3 | NA | CASSSTGIHNEQFF | TGTGCCAGCAGCTCCACAGGGATCCACAATGAGCAGTTCTTC
17 | NA | TRBJ2-7 | TRBV2 | few | CASSEPAVTLLPYEQYF | TGTGCCAGCAGTGAGCCCGCGGTGACCCTGCTGCCCTACGAGCAGTACTTC
14 | TRBD1 | TRBJ1-2 | TRBV4-2 | NA | CASSQATGAGGYTF | TGTGCCAGCAGCCAAGCCACAGGGGCTGGGGGCTACACCTTC
16 | TRBD2 | TRBJ2-1 | TRBV3-1/TRBV3-2 | NA | CASSHRGGRSYNEQFF | TGTGCCAGCAGCCACCGAGGCGGGAGAAGTTACAATGAGCAGTTCTTC
16 | TRBD2 | TRBJ2-1 | TRBV7-2 | NA | CASSKRLAGLYNEQFF | TGTGCCAGCAGCAAAAGACTAGCGGGTCTCTACAATGAGCAGTTCTTC
13 | NA | TRBJ1-4 | TRBV2 | NA | CASSDAGREKLFF | TGTGCCAGCAGTGACGCTGGGAGAGAAAAACTGTTTTTT
13 | NA | TRBJ1-2 | TRBV7-2 | NA | CASSLDSNYGYTF | TGTGCCAGCAGCTTAGACAGTAACTATGGCTACACCTTC
14 | TRBD1 | TRBJ1-5 | TRBV19 | few | CASSGTGNNQPQHF | TGTGCCAGTAGTGGGACAGGGAATAATCAGCCCCAGCATTTT
15 | TRBD2 | TRBJ2-1 | TRBV12-5 | NA | CASGYPGLGGYEQFF | TGTGCTAGTGGTTATCCGGGACTAGGCGGCTATGAGCAGTTCTTC
14 | NA | TRBJ1-6 | TRBV10-3 | once | CAISDGQNNSPLHF | TGTGCCATCAGTGACGGACAGAATAATTCACCCCTCCACTTT
12 | NA | TRBJ1-2 | TRBV6-5 | once | CASSYGGAGYTF | TGTGCCAGCAGTTACGGGGGGGCTGGCTACACCTTC
15 | TRBD1 | TRBJ2-3 | TRBV24-1 | NA | CATSDRDRSTDTQYF | TGTGCCACCAGTGACCGGGACAGGAGCACAGATACGCAGTATTTT
14 | NA | TRBJ2-5 | TRBV7-5 | NA | CVRSQTSGIETQYF | TGTGTCAGAAGCCAGACTAGCGGGATTGAGACCCAGTACTTC
15 | TRBD1 | TRBJ1-1 | TRBV7-2 | NA | CASSLMGQGRTEAFF | TGTGCCAGCAGCTTAATGGGACAGGGGCGCACTGAAGCTTTCTTT
18 | TRBD1 | TRBJ1-5 | TRBV30 | NA | CAWRQGREVEAIHQPQHF | TGTGCCTGGCGACAGGGGAGAGAAGTTGAGGCCATCCATCAGCCCCAGCATTTT
15 | NA | TRBJ2-3 | TRBV6-1 | NA | CASSEGEGVTDTQYF | TGTGCCAGCAGTGAAGGAGAGGGGGTAACAGATACGCAGTATTTT
16 | NA | TRBJ2-5 | TRBV9 | NA | CASSFRDSDLQETQYF | TGTGCCAGCAGCTTCCGGGACTCGGATCTACAAGAGACCCAGTACTTC
17 | NA | TRBJ2-3 | TRBV19 | NA | CASSLTPPSGSTDTQYF | TGTGCCAGTAGTCTTACACCCCCCAGCGGGAGCACAGATACGCAGTATTTT
20 | TRBD1 | TRBJ1-5 | TRBV4-1 | NA | CASSQGDRGAHTWSNQPQHF | TGCGCCAGCAGCCAAGGGGACAGGGGGGCCCACACGTGGAGCAATCAGCCCCAGCATTTT
14 | NA | TRBJ1-2 | TRBV24-1 | NA | CATSASTGNYSYTF | TGTGCCACCAGTGCCTCAACAGGTAACTATAGCTACACCTTC
17 | TRBD2 | TRBJ2-1 | TRBV5-1 | NA | CASSSLAGGPKHNEQFF | TGCGCCAGCAGCTCGTTAGCGGGAGGGCCTAAACACAATGAGCAGTTCTTC
16 | NA | TRBJ2-2 | TRBV21-1 | NA | CASSKMGQVSTGELFF | TGTGCCAGCAGCAAAATGGGACAGGTAAGCACCGGGGAGCTGTTTTTT
17 | TRBD2 | TRBJ2-2 | TRBV24-1 | once | CATAETPGRGTTGELFF | TGTGCCACCGCTGAAACCCCCGGGCGGGGGACGACCGGGGAGCTGTTTTTT
15 | TRBD2 | TRBJ2-2 | TRBV2 | NA | CASKGGLAGAGELFF | TGTGCCAGCAAAGGGGGGCTAGCGGGAGCCGGGGAGCTGTTTTTT
16 | NA | TRBJ2-5 | TRBV9 | NA | CASSVGVGVTQETQYF | TGTGCCAGCAGCGTAGGTGTGGGAGTGACCCAAGAGACCCAGTACTTC
15 | TRBD2 | TRBJ2-7 | TRBV7-2 | once | CASSHSGAGAYEQYF | TGTGCCAGCAGCCACAGCGGAGCGGGGGCTTACGAGCAGTACTTC
13 | TRBD1 | TRBJ2-5 | TRBV12-3/TRBV12-4 | NA | CASRDRGFETQYF | TGTGCCAGCCGGGACAGGGGCTTTGAGACCCAGTACTTC
15 | TRBD1 | TRBJ1-1 | TRBV29-1 | NA | CSVGGTGGLNTEAFF | TGCAGCGTCGGAGGGACAGGGGGCCTGAACACTGAAGCTTTCTTT
15 | TRBD1 | TRBJ1-6 | TRBV6-5 | NA | CATGGGSRWGSPLHF | TGTGCCACTGGAGGGGGCTCACGGTGGGGTTCACCCCTCCACTTT
11 | NA | TRBJ2-7 | TRBV29-1 | NA | CSVGRSYEQYF | TGCAGCGTTGGCCGGAGTTACGAGCAGTACTTC
17 | TRBD1 | TRBJ2-2 | TRBV5-6 | NA | CASSRLTGGRDTGELFF | TGTGCCAGCAGCCGGCTAACAGGGGGGCGAGACACCGGGGAGCTGTTTTTT
15 | TRBD2 | TRBJ2-7 | TRBV9 | NA | CASSPGLATTYEQYF | TGTGCCAGCAGCCCGGGACTAGCGACCACCTACGAGCAGTACTTC
15 | TRBD2 | TRBJ2-1 | TRBV9 | NA | CASSVGGRGGYEQFF | TGTGCCAGCAGCGTAGGCGGGAGGGGGGGCTATGAGCAGTTCTTC
14 | TRBD2 | TRBJ2-5 | TRBV2 | NA | CARQGLAGAETQYF | TGTGCCAGACAAGGACTAGCGGGAGCTGAGACCCAGTACTTC
12 | NA | TRBJ2-7 | TRBV19 | NA | CATSGPHYEQYF | TGTGCCACCTCTGGGCCTCACTACGAGCAGTACTTC
12 | NA | TRBJ2-7 | TRBV7-9 | NA | CASSLVNYEQYF | TGTGCCAGCAGCTTAGTAAATTACGAGCAGTACTTC
17 | NA | TRBJ1-2 | TRBV27 | NA | CASSLDAADSLYYGYTF | TGTGCCAGCAGTTTAGACGCAGCTGATAGCCTTTACTATGGCTACACCTTC
14 | NA | TRBJ1-5 | TRBV2 | NA | CASREIRGNQPQHF | TGTGCCAGCAGGGAGATTCGGGGGAATCAGCCCCAGCATTTT